The 21 T cell receptor beta chains in this list originate from one sample, sequenced in a study of blood T cell repertoires in COVID-19 (dated by TCRdb to the early 2020s). The method behind the library was the immunoSEQ multiplex PCR assay. Entries here come from immuneACCESS through TCRdb and include only in-frame sequences with V and J called. Some clones fail to appear in such tables; in the studies checked, an unresolved V gene covers under half of the shortfall, and the cause of the remainder is unknown. This sample is represented by over 100,000 clones; 84% of them were singletons. 26% of the sample rests with the top ten. The sequenced sample consisted of peripheral blood. These TCRs come from a man aged 55 to 70 with acute or convalescent COVID-19.

The chain combines TRBV6-2 or TRBV6-3 with TRBJ2-5; 12 bases agree with TRBD2. The CDR3 loop spans 18 amino acids. Germline V gene data show CDR1 as MNHEY and CDR2 as SVGEGT. J gave up 5 bases and V 2 bases, and 12 bases lay outside the gene matches. In DNA, the CDR3 is TGTGCCAGCAGTTACCCGGCCCGACTAGCGGGAGAGGTGGAGACCCAGTACTTC. Translated: CASSYPARLAGEVETQYF.

V and J are TRBV5-8 and TRBJ1-5, with 9 bases fitting TRBD1. The CDR3 runs to 17 residues. The J segment lost 4 bases and the V segment lost 3 bases, leaving 11 bases of the junction unmatched. Germline V gene sequence: CDR1 SGHTS, CDR2 YDEGEE. The CDR3 spells CASSSPHRTGENQPQHF. The CDR3 DNA is TGTGCCAGCAGCTCCCCCCACCGGACAGGGGAAAATCAGCCCCAGCATTTT.

The chain links TRBV2 to TRBJ2-5; D is unresolved. Germline lookup yields CDR1 SNHLY and CDR2 FYNNEI. The CDR3 has 11 amino acids. V was shortened by 6 bases and J by 2 bases, with 4 bases between the two germline ends. CDR3 sequence (DNA): TGTGCCAGCAGCCCACAAGAGACCCAGTACTTC. It yields the protein CASSPQETQYF.

This clone was seen just once. The chain links TRBV6-5 to TRBJ2-7; perhaps TRBD1 as D (5 bases). From germline, CDR1 is MNHEY and CDR2 SVGAGI. The CDR3 covers 13 residues. V shed 6 bases and J shed 6 bases, with 15 bases lying between them. The CDR3, as DNA: TGTGCCAGCAGCCGAGACAGCAACGGCGAGCAGTACTTC. As protein: CASSRDSNGEQYF.

The V gene is TRBV5-1, the J gene TRBJ2-2; TRBD1 matches 9 bases. V was pared by 9 bases and J by 5 bases, with 8 bases of the junction left unmatched. The CDR3 is made up of 14 amino acids. Germline CDR1 is SGHRS and CDR2 is YFSETQ. CDR3 sequence reads: CATWTGDGTGELFF. The CDR3 DNA follows: TGCGCCACTTGGACAGGGGATGGGACCGGGGAGCTGTTTTTT.

The rearrangement uses TRBV27 and TRBJ2-2, with D possibly being TRBD1 (5 bases). The CDR3 is 13 residues long. Trimming stripped 8 bases from V and 1 base from J, with 8 bases between. Germline assignment: CDR1 MNHEY and CDR2 SMNVEV (reference sequence). Here the CDR3 reads CASRQGNTGELFF. The CDR3 bases are TGTGCCAGCCGCCAGGGGAACACCGGGGAGCTGTTTTTT.

V usage is TRBV11-2 and J usage is TRBJ1-2; maybe TRBD1 (6 bases). This CDR3 comprises 13 residues. Germline lookup yields CDR1 SGHAT and CDR2 FQNNGV. Trimming cost V 8 bases and J 5 bases, with 15 bases left between them. DNA of the CDR3: TGTGCCAGCCAGCCCGCGGGGGCTTATGGCTACACCTTC. The encoded protein is CASQPAGAYGYTF.

The V and J genes are TRBV7-2 and TRBJ1-1, with D tentatively TRBD1 (5 bases). The V gene's germline CDR1 is SGHTA and CDR2 FQGNSA. Trimming removed 0 bases at V and 0 bases at J, with 11 bases between. This CDR3 has 16 residues. The chain's CDR3 is CASSLAPGGVNTEAFF. As DNA, the CDR3 is TGTGCCAGCAGCTTAGCCCCGGGGGGAGTGAACACTGAAGCTTTCTTT.

This rearrangement joins TRBV28 to TRBJ2-2; D might be TRBD1 (5 bases). Trimming stripped 5 bases from V and 4 bases from J, with 11 bases between. Germline V gene lookup returns CDR1 MDHEN and CDR2 SYDVKM. This CDR3 is built from 14 residues. CDR3 amino acids: CASSPPGSTGELFF. In DNA form, the CDR3 reads TGTGCCAGCAGTCCCCCAGGGTCCACCGGGGAGCTGTTTTTT.

The chain uses TRBV28 and TRBJ1-2, with 9 bases aligning to TRBD1. The CDR3 loop spans 13 amino acids. The germline V gene has CDR1 MDHEN and CDR2 SYDVKM. The V gene end was trimmed by 5 bases and the J gene end by 8 bases; junction bases not matched to a gene: 6. As DNA, the CDR3 is TGTGCCAGCAGTACCCAGACAGGGGGAGGCTACACCTTC. As protein: CASSTQTGGGYTF.

The chain employs TRBV3-1 (or the pseudogene TRBV3-2) and TRBJ2-5, with D hard to call. The CDR3 has 14 amino acids. V lost 3 bases, J lost 5 bases, and 13 bases lay in between. Germline CDR1 reads LGHDT; CDR2 reads YNNKEL (reference sequence). The CDR3 DNA is TGTGCCAGCAGCCATATGAAAGCCCGGGAGACCCAGTACTTC. It codes for CASSHMKARETQYF.

The chain joins TRBV3-1 (or the pseudogene TRBV3-2) to TRBJ2-4; 11 bases match TRBD2. The CDR3 sequence is 19 residues long. V dropped 0 bases and J dropped 5; count of bases not matched to a gene: 12. The germline gives CDR1 LGHDT, CDR2 YNNKEL (reference sequence). The CDR3 DNA follows: TGTGCCAGCAGCCAAGATCAGTGGGTTAGCGGGAGGGCTGAAAACATTCAGTACTTC. This translates into CASSQDQWVSGRAENIQYF.

The chain links TRBV12-3 or TRBV12-4 to TRBJ2-1, with D perhaps TRBD2 (5 bases). CDR3 length: 13 residues. The V gene lost 4 bases and the J gene lost 7 bases, with 11 bases spanning the gap. CDR3 DNA sequence: TGTGCCAGCAGTTCCCCGGGAATAAATGAGCAGTTCTTC. This gives the protein CASSSPGINEQFF.

This clone was seen a single time. V usage is TRBV14 and J usage is TRBJ1-5; 11 nucleotides align to TRBD1. With V trimmed by 4 bases and J by 6 bases, 2 bases remained unmatched. CDR3 length: 14 amino acids. Germline V gives CDR1 SGHDN, CDR2 FVKESK. In nucleotides, the CDR3 is TGTGCCAGCAGCCGGACAGGGGGCGGTCAGCCCCAGCATTTT. Its translation is CASSRTGGGQPQHF.

In DNA, the CDR3 is TGCGCGAGCGGGTCAGGGGATGGATACATTCAGTACTTC. Its protein product is CASGSGDGYIQYF. V usage is TRBV5-1 and J usage is TRBJ2-4; the D gene could be TRBD1 or TRBD2 (6 bases each). CDR3 length equals 13 residues. Germline loops: CDR1 SGHRS, CDR2 YFSETQ.

A few counts support this clone. This sample also contains other DNA sequences that code for the same CDR3. CDR3 loop: CASSLEGDNSPLHF. Written as DNA, the CDR3 is TGTGCCAGCAGCTTAGAAGGGGATAATTCACCCCTCCACTTT. This chain links TRBV7-2 with TRBJ1-6, with D possibly TRBD1 on 5 matching bases. From germline, CDR1 is SGHTA and CDR2 FQGNSA. The CDR3 runs to 14 residues. V was clipped by 1 base and J by 5 bases, with 6 bases between them.

This chain uses TRBV19 with TRBJ1-1; D unresolved. Germline V gene data show CDR1 as LNHDA and CDR2 as SQIVND (reference sequence). The V end was cut by 3 bases, the J end by 1 base, with 12 bases between. The CDR3 has 15 residues. In DNA, the CDR3 is TGTGCCAGTAGTATGAGTGCGGGTCAGAACACTGAAGCTTTCTTT. It encodes CASSMSAGQNTEAFF.

V and J are TRBV11-3 and TRBJ2-3; possibly TRBD2 for D (7 bases). The CDR3 runs 16 residues. V shed 1 base and J shed 5 bases, with 16 bases lying between them. Germline loops: CDR1 SGHNT, CDR2 YENEEA. As DNA, the CDR3 is TGTGCCAGCAGCTTAGGCGGGGGCGCGAGTGGAGATACGCAGTATTTT. This translates into CASSLGGGASGDTQYF. The variable domain in full, completed from reference TRBV11-3 and TRBJ2-3, reads EAGVVQSPRYKIIEKKQPVAFWCNPISGHNTLYWYLQNLGQGPELLIRYENEEAVDDSQLPKDRFSAERLKGVDSTLKIQPAELGDSAVYLCASSLGGGASGDTQYFGPGTRLTVL.

CDR3 amino acids: CASSFRDFTDTQYF. CDR3 DNA sequence: TGTGCCAGCAGCTTCAGGGACTTCACAGATACGCAGTATTTT. The V call is TRBV7-9, the J call TRBJ2-3; perhaps TRBD2 as D (6 bases). Trimming shortened V by 3 bases and J by 2 bases, and 9 bases separated the two germline ends. CDR3 length: 14 amino acids. The germline V gene encodes CDR1 SEHNR and CDR2 FQNEAQ (reference sequence).

J is TRBJ2-1 and V is TRBV11-2; D uncertain. Germline V CDR1 and CDR2: SGHAT, FQNNGV. The CDR3 is 16 amino acids. The V and J ends lost 4 bases and 0 bases respectively, with 13 bases between them. This CDR3 reads CASSSRSVYSYNEQFF. CDR3 DNA sequence: TGTGCCAGCAGCTCCCGATCAGTGTACTCCTACAATGAGCAGTTCTTC.

The V gene is TRBV28, the J gene TRBJ1-2, with 12 bases fitting TRBD1. The V gene's germline CDR1 is MDHEN and CDR2 SYDVKM. J was trimmed by 6 bases and V by 8 bases; bases with no gene match: 13. The CDR3 covers 16 residues. The CDR3 DNA sequence: TGTGCCAGCGTCTACTCCGGGACAGGGGGCGCGGATGGCTACACCTTC. Its translation: CASVYSGTGGADGYTF.